This entry concerns a single T cell receptor beta chain. This sample was taken from a study of cytomegalovirus exposure and HLA in healthy donors. Overall study context: The use of the same platform for the 90 to 150 validation repertoires and the 600 to 800 first-cohort repertoires was reported by a later analysis.

The CDR3 has 16 amino acids. Trimming at V came to 8 bases and at J to 1 base, leaving 12 bases not matched to a gene. The germline V gene has CDR1 MNHEY and CDR2 SMNVEV (reference sequence). The assay was immunoSEQ multiplex PCR, and TCRdb's table has in-frame clones only and misses some. The sample consists of 60,000 to 65,000 clones, 90% to 97% of them appearing once. The donors were members of the validation cohort, which comprised approximately 120 subjects and was separate from the first cohort of 600 to 850 subjects. The sequencing sample was made of PBMCs. The V gene is TRBV27, the J gene TRBJ2-5; 8 bases match TRBD1. The receptor's source is a woman aged 18-30 years in good health and CMV-seronegative. The CDR3 here is CASRTHRGVSQETQYF. The CDR3 DNA reads TGTGCCAGCCGAACCCACAGGGGGGTCTCCCAAGAGACCCAGTACTTC.